One and the same sample provided the 27 T cell receptor beta chains below, sequenced in a study of T cell responses to AZD1222 COVID-19 vaccine (dated by TCRdb to the early 2020s). Library prep was done by the immunoSEQ multiplex PCR assay. The immuneACCESS repertoire file appears here via TCRdb, limited to in-frame rearrangements. These files lack a portion of the clones; in checked studies, under half of the deficit traces to unresolved V genes, and the cause of the others is not known. This sample lists about 55,000 clones; approximately 90% were detected once. Jointly, the top ten make up approximately 4.1% of the sample. The time point label here, explained by the study, means: baseline before first vaccination. This material consisted of peripheral blood, taken on day 0 of AZD1222 vaccination. The receptors originated from an adult in good health.

This chain joins TRBV19 and TRBJ2-7, with D perhaps being TRBD1 or TRBD2 (5 bases each). With 7 bases removed from V and 0 bases from J, the gap between germline ends came to 13 bases. The germline CDR1 and CDR2 sequences are LNHDA and SQIVND (reference sequence). This CDR3 comprises 14 residues. The CDR3 DNA reads as TGTGCCAGTACCGAGGGACGGAACTCCTACGAGCAGTACTTC. This codes for CASTEGRNSYEQYF.

The chain employs TRBV18 and TRBJ2-3, with 10 bases matching TRBD1. CDR1 is KGHSH, CDR2 LQKENI, per germline. V gave up 1 base and J gave up 3 bases; unmatched junction bases: 4. The length of the CDR3 is 16 residues. The CDR3 here is CASSPQTGGRTDTQYF. CDR3 DNA sequence: TGTGCCAGCTCACCACAGACAGGGGGCAGGACAGATACGCAGTATTTT.

This clone has only one observation. The rearrangement joins TRBV7-9 to TRBJ2-1; D unresolved. Trimming removed 5 bases from V and 6 bases from J, with 5 bases in between. This CDR3 is built from 11 residues. CDR1 and CDR2 from the germline V gene are SEHNR and FQNEAQ (reference sequence). The DNA for the CDR3 is TGTGCCAGCAGCCAAATCAATGAGCAGTTCTTC. It is translated as CASSQINEQFF.

The V gene is TRBV9, the J gene TRBJ2-7; no reliable D call. The germline CDR1 and CDR2 sequences are SGDLS and YYNGEE. The length of the CDR3 is 13 residues. Trimming left V 0 bases short and J 6 bases short, with 10 bases between. CDR3 protein: CASSVDGDLEQYF. CDR3 coding DNA: TGTGCCAGCAGCGTAGATGGCGACCTCGAGCAGTACTTC.

The chain joins TRBV28 to TRBJ2-1; 12 positions agree with TRBD1. The ends lost 3 bases at V and 6 bases at J; junction bases unmatched: 6. In germline, CDR1 is MDHEN, CDR2 SYDVKM. This CDR3 has 16 residues. The CDR3 coding sequence is TGTGCCAGCAGTTTGTCCCGGGACAGGGGGCTCAATGAGCAGTTCTTC. This encodes CASSLSRDRGLNEQFF.

The V gene is TRBV27, the J gene TRBJ2-5, with TRBD1 identical over 7 bases. CDR1 and CDR2 (germline): MNHEY, SMNVEV (reference sequence). This CDR3 has 16 residues. V lost 5 bases and J lost 0; bases outside the gene matches: 9. CDR3 coding DNA: TGTGCCAGCAGTCCCGATCACGGGACAGACCAAGAGACCCAGTACTTC. It encodes CASSPDHGTDQETQYF.

CDR3 loop: CASSLLGGGAGEQFF. The CDR3 nucleotides read TGTGCCAGCAGCTTACTTGGCGGGGGGGCCGGTGAGCAGTTCTTC. This sequence joins TRBV11-2 and TRBJ2-1; 9 bases fit TRBD2. The CDR3 runs to 15 residues. Per germline, CDR1 SGHAT and CDR2 FQNNGV. Trimming took 2 bases from V and 9 from J; bases not matched to a gene: 8.

The V gene is TRBV9, the J gene TRBJ2-5, with TRBD2 identical over 9 bases. Germline CDR1 SGDLS, CDR2 YYNGEE. V gave up 4 bases and J gave up 0 bases; unmatched junction bases: 19. The CDR3 has 20 residues. CDR3 residues: CASSPSRGRGGGFYQETQYF. In nucleotides, the CDR3 is TGTGCCAGCAGCCCCAGTAGGGGGCGCGGGGGGGGCTTTTACCAAGAGACCCAGTACTTC.

J is TRBJ2-2 and V is TRBV6-2 or TRBV6-3; no reliable D call. The germline V gene encodes CDR1 MNHEY and CDR2 SVGEGT. V was clipped by 2 bases and J by 3 bases, with 10 bases between them. The CDR3 is 15 amino acids. CDR3 bases: TGTGCCAGCAGTTACGGCGGCAGCCACACCGGGGAGCTGTTTTTT. It codes for CASSYGGSHTGELFF.

This sequence joins TRBV9 and TRBJ2-7, with 9 bases identical to TRBD2. J gave up 4 bases and V 2 bases, and 4 bases lay outside the gene matches. CDR3 size: 14 residues. CDR1 is SGDLS and CDR2 is YYNGEE in the germline V gene. The CDR3 DNA follows: TGTGCCAGCAGCGTCTCGACTAGCGGATACGAGCAGTACTTC. Its translation: CASSVSTSGYEQYF.

The V gene is TRBV2, the J gene TRBJ1-4; TRBD1 matches at 7 bases. This CDR3 region has 17 residues. From germline, CDR1 is SNHLY and CDR2 FYNNEI. V lost 2 bases to trimming and J lost 2 bases; unmatched junction nucleotides: 8. CDR3: CASSEMARGGTNEKLFF. For the CDR3, the DNA is TGTGCCAGCAGTGAAATGGCCAGGGGGGGGACTAATGAAAAACTGTTTTTT. The full variable domain, with the rest looked up from reference TRBV2 and TRBJ1-4, is EPEVTQTPSHQVTQMGQEVILRCVPISNHLYFYWYRQILGQKVEFLVSFYNNEISEKSEIFDDQFSVERPDGSNFTLKIRSTKLEDSAMYFCASSEMARGGTNEKLFFGSGTQLSVL.

This clone showed up just a few times. The chain carries TRBV19 and TRBJ2-7, with TRBD2 identical over 7 bases. The CDR3 is 15 amino acids. Losses at the gene ends were 5 bases for V and 3 bases for J; bases not matched to a gene: 10. The germline V gene encodes CDR1 LNHDA and CDR2 SQIVND (reference sequence). Here the CDR3 reads CASSDAPGGGYEQYF. The CDR3 DNA reads TGTGCCAGTAGTGACGCCCCGGGGGGTGGCTACGAGCAGTACTTC.

The chain combines TRBV27 with TRBJ1-2; D is ambiguous. The V gene lost 6 bases and the J gene lost 8 bases, with 10 bases spanning the gap. Germline lookup yields CDR1 MNHEY and CDR2 SMNVEV (reference sequence). CDR3 length: 11 residues. CDR3 sequence reads: CASSLTEGYTF. CDR3 bases: TGTGCCAGCAGCCTCACCGAAGGCTACACCTTC.

This clone was detected a few times. The chain combines TRBV30 with TRBJ1-5; D is ambiguous. This CDR3 has 13 amino acids. The germline V gene has CDR1 GTSNPN and CDR2 SVGIG (reference sequence). V lost 5 bases and J lost 3, with 11 bases in between. The CDR3 loop is CAWSSQYNQPQHF. CDR3 nucleotides: TGTGCCTGGTCCTCACAGTACAATCAGCCCCAGCATTTT.

This chain connects TRBV6-5 to TRBJ1-6, with D unclear. The CDR3 loop spans 14 amino acids. The germline V gene has CDR1 MNHEY and CDR2 SVGAGI. Trimming took off 7 bases at V and 0 bases at J, with 7 bases between the two ends. CDR3 sequence: CASKRVSYNSPLHF. DNA of the CDR3: TGTGCCAGCAAGAGGGTCTCCTATAATTCACCCCTCCACTTT.

J is TRBJ2-7 and V is TRBV21-1. TRBV21-1 is described as a pseudogene. This CDR3 is 16 amino acids long. This CDR3 is CASRDNRDVNSYEQYF. The CDR3 DNA follows: TGTGCCAGCAGAGACAACCGGGACGTCAACTCCTACGAGCAGTACTTC.

The chain recombines TRBV7-9 with TRBJ2-7, with 11 bases lining up with TRBD2. The CDR3 spans 14 residues. J was trimmed by 5 bases and V by 5 bases; bases with no gene match: 5. Germline CDR1 reads SEHNR; CDR2 reads FQNEAQ (reference sequence). CDR3 sequence (DNA): TGTGCCAGCAGCGCGACTAGCGGGGTTGACGAGCAGTACTTC. This sequence encodes CASSATSGVDEQYF.

This sequence joins TRBV3-1 (or the pseudogene TRBV3-2) and TRBJ1-2; no clear D. CDR3 length: 14 amino acids. The V gene lost 3 bases and the J gene lost 7 bases, with 15 bases spanning the gap. Germline V gives CDR1 LGHDT, CDR2 YNNKEL (reference sequence). CDR3 coding DNA: TGTGCCAGCAGCCATAACCCCTCCAAGGGTGGCTACACCTTC. Its translation is CASSHNPSKGGYTF.

V is TRBV3-1 (or the pseudogene TRBV3-2) and J is TRBJ1-3, with D uncertain. Germline loops: CDR1 LGHDT, CDR2 YNNKEL (reference sequence). The CDR3 is 16 residues long. V dropped 1 base and J dropped 0 bases, with 10 bases sitting between them. The DNA of the CDR3 is TGTGCCAGCAGCCAAGGTTCGGTTCGCTCTGGAAACACCATATATTTT. It codes for CASSQGSVRSGNTIYF.

This chain links TRBV6-5 with TRBJ1-1; the match to TRBD1 covers 9 bases. The germline V gene encodes CDR1 MNHEY and CDR2 SVGAGI. The CDR3 has 16 residues. V was pared by 1 base and J by 7 bases, with 10 bases of the junction left unmatched. The CDR3 coding sequence is TGTGCCAGCAGTTACTTTATGACAGGGGGAAGGGTTGAAGCTTTCTTT. Its translation: CASSYFMTGGRVEAFF.

For this clone: The junction departs from germline at one end; a sequencing error may be responsible. The rearrangement links TRBV6-5 to TRBJ1-3, with 11 bases aligning to TRBD1. Looked up from germline, CDR1 is MNHEY and CDR2 is SVGAGI. The CDR3 extends over 15 amino acids. Here the CDR3 DNA reads TGTGCCAGCAGACAAGGACAGGGGGCTGGGAACACCATATATTTT. Its translation is CASRQGQGAGNTIYF.

The rearrangement uses TRBV7-2 and TRBJ2-7; D tentatively fits TRBD1 or TRBD2 (5 bases each). This CDR3 has 12 residues. Looked up from germline, CDR1 is SGHTA and CDR2 is FQGNSA. The V gene lost 5 bases and the J gene lost 1 base, with 6 bases spanning the gap. CDR3 DNA: TGTGCCAGCAGCGGGGGATCCTACGAGCAGTACTTC. Its translation is CASSGGSYEQYF.

This sequence joins TRBV2 and TRBJ2-7; TRBD1 matches 7 bases. Looked up from germline, CDR1 is SNHLY and CDR2 is FYNNEI. The length of the CDR3 is 15 residues. J lost 3 bases, V lost 4 bases, and 9 bases had no gene match. In nucleotides, the CDR3 is TGTGCCAGCAGTGTTTCGGAAACAGGGGACTACGAGCAGTACTTC. It codes for CASSVSETGDYEQYF.

The V gene is TRBV19, the J gene TRBJ1-2; D is undetermined. Between the trimmed V and J ends, which lost 7 bases and 2 bases, there was a span of 8 bases. The CDR3 loop spans 12 amino acids. Germline V gene data show CDR1 as LNHDA and CDR2 as SQIVND (reference sequence). The CDR3 DNA reads TGTGCCAGTAAGCCGAGAAACTATGGCTACACCTTC. Encoded protein: CASKPRNYGYTF.

This clone appeared a single time. The rearrangement links TRBV30 to TRBJ2-3, with 8 nucleotides matching TRBD1. With 2 bases clipped from V and 6 bases from J, the junction kept 4 bases outside the gene matches. The CDR3 covers 13 residues. In germline, CDR1 is GTSNPN, CDR2 SVGIG (reference sequence). For the CDR3, the DNA is TGTGCCTGGAGTTCAGGGGGCTGGGATACGCAGTATTTT. Translation: CAWSSGGWDTQYF.

V is TRBV19 and J is TRBJ1-3, with 7 bases lining up with TRBD1. Unmatched junction bases numbered 6, after V lost 7 bases and J lost 3 bases. Germline lookup yields CDR1 LNHDA and CDR2 SQIVND (reference sequence). CDR3 size: 14 residues. CDR3 protein: CASIQGRNGNTIYF. CDR3 in DNA: TGTGCCAGTATACAGGGGAGGAATGGAAACACCATATATTTT.

The chain links TRBV3-1 (or the pseudogene TRBV3-2) to TRBJ1-2; D might be TRBD1 (6 bases). The V and J ends lost 0 bases and 5 bases respectively, with 10 bases between them. This CDR3 has 14 amino acids. The germline CDR1 and CDR2 sequences are LGHDT and YNNKEL (reference sequence). CDR3: CASSQEGGAYGYTF. CDR3 nucleotides: TGTGCCAGCAGCCAAGAAGGGGGGGCTTATGGCTACACCTTC.